This record covers a single TCR beta chain. Its antigen remains unknown. Amplification of TCR beta CDR3 regions used RNA as the template. First-round RT-PCR with HTBI primers amplified the TCR CDR3 region. In TCRdb, the multiplex PCR reads were re-called with MiXCR into one record per CDR3 protein. The sample has about 560,000 distinct CDR3 sequences, 16% seen once; the top ten hold around 19%. Pregnant or lactating patients were excluded, as were those with uncontrolled infection or other autoimmune disease. Diagnostic decisions used clinical symptoms, serum thyroxine and TRAb, thyroid ultrasound and orbital computed tomography. The record originates from a study of T cells in Graves' hyperthyroidism and ophthalmopathy. Study summary: Peripheral blood was taken when the disease was first diagnosed, before any treatment began. Study results and limitations: Most expanded thyroid clonotypes above 0.001 also appeared in blood.

V shed 5 bases and J shed 4 bases, with 11 bases lying between them. Germline loops: CDR1 SGHAT, CDR2 FQNNGV. The CDR3 covers 13 residues. Sequencing was done on a sample of blood. The source of this sequence is a woman aged 18 to 35 with Graves' hyperthyroidism. This chain links TRBV11-2 with TRBJ1-2; possible D gene TRBD1, 5 bases. The CDR3 is CASSRRASYGYTF. CDR3 sequence (DNA): TGTGCCAGCAGCCGCAGGGCGAGCTATGGCTACACCTTC.